This entry lists 7 T cell receptor beta chains sequenced from one sample in a study of shared clonotypes between healthy human individuals. Sequencing was performed with immunoSEQ multiplex PCR; in TCRdb, only in-frame clones are kept and a portion is missing. This table holds 2 million to 2.5 million clones, around 96% found once. It was CD45RO-negative cells, positively selected for CCR7, that made up naive CD8 cells, with terminally differentiated effector memory CD45RA+ cells excluded. Sequenced sample: naive CD8+ T cells sorted from blood. These TCRs come from a man younger than 35 in good health.

CDR3 nucleotides: TGCGCCAGCAGCCCTTGGGTCGGAGATACGCAGTATTTT. It is translated as CASSPWVGDTQYF. This chain connects TRBV4-3 to TRBJ2-3; D gene uncertain. The CDR3 is 13 amino acids. Trimming removed 4 bases at V and 5 bases at J, with 10 bases between. Germline V gene data show CDR1 as LGHNA and CDR2 as YSLEER.

This clone appeared a single time. The sample has other DNA sequences that encode this CDR3 too. This chain connects TRBV2 to TRBJ2-7; 7 bases match TRBD1. This CDR3 is 12 amino acids long. The V segment lost 6 bases and the J segment 2 bases; nucleotides outside the gene matches: 1. The V gene's germline CDR1 is SNHLY and CDR2 FYNNEI. CDR3 sequence reads: CASRQGPYEQYF. The CDR3 DNA reads as TGTGCCAGCAGACAGGGGCCCTACGAGCAGTACTTC.

The V gene is TRBV27, the J gene TRBJ1-5; D ambiguous. CDR3 length equals 14 residues. The germline V gene has CDR1 MNHEY and CDR2 SMNVEV (reference sequence). Trimming pared 5 bases from V and 8 bases from J, leaving 16 bases between. The DNA for the CDR3 is TGTGCCAGCAGTCTTCAGAGGGAAGTGGAGCCCCAGCATTTT. Protein: CASSLQREVEPQHF.

The chain carries TRBV6-1 and TRBJ2-5; 11 bases align to TRBD1. V lost 1 base, J lost 5 bases, and 3 bases stayed unmatched. Germline V lookup: CDR1 MNHNS, CDR2 SASEGT. This CDR3 comprises 15 residues. CDR3 coding DNA: TGTGCCAGCAGTGAAGGGGACAGGGGGTGGGAGACCCAGTACTTC. It encodes CASSEGDRGWETQYF.

This chain's CDR3 is CASRLEPDNSPLHF. The DNA for the CDR3 is TGCGCCAGCCGTTTAGAACCGGATAATTCACCCCTCCACTTT. The chain recombines TRBV4-1 with TRBJ1-6; D is undetermined. The CDR3 consists of 14 residues. Looked up from germline, CDR1 is MGHRA and CDR2 is YSYEKL. Trimming cost V 8 bases and J 5 bases, with 13 bases left between them.

V is TRBV5-1 and J is TRBJ2-1; D may be TRBD1 or TRBD2 (5 bases each). The germline V and J ends were trimmed by 5 bases and 2 bases, with 11 bases remaining between them. The CDR3 is made up of 14 amino acids. CDR1 SGHRS and CDR2 YFSETQ come from the germline V gene. This CDR3 reads CASRSSGPYNEQFF. CDR3 in DNA: TGCGCCAGCAGATCGTCGGGACCCTACAATGAGCAGTTCTTC.

On this clone itself: Other nucleotide sequences from this sample produce the same CDR3. The CDR3 spells CASSLAGDYEQYF. In nucleotides, the CDR3 is TGTGCCAGCAGTTTGGCGGGAGACTACGAGCAGTACTTC. The chain links TRBV27 to TRBJ2-7, with 7 nucleotides matching TRBD2. V shed 3 bases, J shed 3 bases, and the junction held 2 bases outside the gene matches. The germline V gene encodes CDR1 MNHEY and CDR2 SMNVEV (reference sequence). The CDR3 is made up of 13 amino acids.